This passage covers 26 T cell receptor beta chains from one sample sequenced in a study of blood T cell repertoires in COVID-19. The assay was immunoSEQ multiplex PCR, and TCRdb's table has in-frame clones only and misses some. This table holds around 86,000 clones, roughly 84% found once. Sequences were obtained from peripheral blood. Receptors were obtained from a human donor in a cohort sampled during active COVID-19.

About this clone: The junction does not match germline at one end; this may be a read error. This CDR3 is CASTLNNEQFF. CDR3 DNA: TGTGCGAGCACACTTAACAATGAGCAGTTCTTC. J is TRBJ2-1 and V is TRBV12-3 or TRBV12-4; D not resolved. The CDR3 contains 11 residues.

CDR3 bases: TGTGCCTGGAGTGTCCCTGACTCCATTCAGTACTTC. This sequence encodes CAWSVPDSIQYF. V and J are TRBV30 and TRBJ2-4; no reliable D call. The CDR3 extends over 12 amino acids. Germline CDR1 is GTSNPN and CDR2 is SVGIG (reference sequence). Trimming took 0 bases from V and 9 from J, leaving 9 bases between them.

The chain links TRBV7-2 to TRBJ1-4; TRBD1 is a possible D gene (5 bases). This CDR3 is built from 15 residues. V was shortened by 2 bases and J by 2 bases, with 9 bases between the two germline ends. The germline CDR1 and CDR2 sequences are SGHTA and FQGNSA. The CDR3, as DNA: TGTGCCAGCAGCTTACGGGGGTTCACTAATGAAAAACTGTTTTTT. Translating gives CASSLRGFTNEKLFF.

The J gene is TRBJ1-3, the V gene TRBV4-3, with D unresolved. Looked up from germline, CDR1 is LGHNA and CDR2 is YSLEER. V lost 0 bases and J lost 1, with 7 bases in between. The CDR3 runs to 15 residues. Here the CDR3 DNA reads TGCGCCAGCAGCCAAGAATTATTTTCTGGAAACACCATATATTTT. This sequence encodes CASSQELFSGNTIYF.

This clone has a handful of counts. The CDR3 region is CAIRPGLAAYEQYF. CDR3 nucleotide sequence: TGTGCCATCAGGCCGGGACTAGCGGCCTACGAGCAGTACTTC. The chain is built from TRBV10-3 and TRBJ2-7, with 11 bases identical to TRBD2. The V and J ends lost 6 bases and 2 bases, in that order; junction bases with no gene match: 3. The V gene's germline CDR1 is ENHRY and CDR2 SYGVKD. The CDR3 contains 14 residues.

The V call is TRBV20-1, the J call TRBJ1-2; TRBD1 might be the D (5 bases). CDR1 and CDR2 (germline): DFQATT, SNEGSKA (reference sequence). V gave up 4 bases and J gave up 7 bases, with 10 bases separating them. The CDR3 extends over 11 amino acids. The CDR3 sequence: CSATGFGGYTF. CDR3 DNA sequence: TGCAGTGCTACAGGGTTCGGTGGCTACACCTTC.

This sequence joins TRBV27 and TRBJ2-7; 7 bases align to TRBD1. Germline trimming cut 7 bases from V and 2 bases from J; bases unmatched to any gene: 20. The V gene's germline CDR1 is MNHEY and CDR2 SMNVEV (reference sequence). The CDR3 runs to 18 residues. The CDR3, as DNA: TGTGCCAGCACTTTGCGACCCCATTCCGGGACAGAGGCCTACGAGCAGTACTTC. The encoded protein is CASTLRPHSGTEAYEQYF.

This clone was detected only a few times. This chain uses TRBV30 with TRBJ1-2; no clear D gene. Trimming left V 2 bases short and J 5 bases short, with 15 bases between. This CDR3 is 14 amino acids long. Looked up from germline, CDR1 is GTSNPN and CDR2 is SVGIG (reference sequence). CDR3 in DNA: TGTGCCTGGAGTCCTGCATCGCCCCTATATGGCTACACCTTC. Amino acids: CAWSPASPLYGYTF.

This clone was seen only once. The chain links TRBV9 to TRBJ1-1, with 7 positions matching TRBD1. The germline V gene has CDR1 SGDLS and CDR2 YYNGEE. After removal of 4 bases from V and 4 bases from J, the junction contained 4 bases not matched to a gene. CDR3 length: 13 amino acids. The CDR3 loop reads CASSSGQPTEAFF. CDR3 bases: TGTGCCAGCAGCTCGGGACAGCCCACTGAAGCTTTCTTT.

The chain uses TRBV25-1 and TRBJ1-1; 11 bases fit TRBD1. Trimming took 3 bases from V and 5 from J; bases not matched to a gene: 5. CDR1 is MGHDK and CDR2 is SYGVNS in the germline V gene. This CDR3 is 15 amino acids long. The CDR3 region is CASSDFGQGATEAFF. As DNA, the CDR3 is TGTGCCAGCAGTGATTTCGGACAGGGGGCGACTGAAGCTTTCTTT.

The genes are TRBV10-3 and TRBJ2-7; TRBD2 agrees at 10 bases. Germline V gene sequence: CDR1 ENHRY, CDR2 SYGVKD. This CDR3 contains 14 residues. V lost 6 bases to trimming and J lost 6 bases; unmatched junction nucleotides: 8. The CDR3 nucleotides are TGTGCCATCAGACCACCTAGCGGGAGTGGCGAGCAGTACTTC. Protein product: CAIRPPSGSGEQYF.

V usage is TRBV7-6 and J usage is TRBJ1-3; D possibly corresponds to TRBD1 (5 bases). The CDR3 is made up of 16 amino acids. Trimming cost V 5 bases and J 7 bases, with 21 bases left between them. Germline CDR1 and CDR2: SGHVS and FNYEAQ. The DNA of the CDR3 is TGTGCCAGCAGCAACAGCCTTCGATCGAAGGGGAACACCATATATTTT. It yields the protein CASSNSLRSKGNTIYF.

This chain uses TRBV25-1 with TRBJ2-1; D not certain. The CDR3 loop spans 13 amino acids. V was shortened by 5 bases and J by 9 bases, with 14 bases between the two germline ends. Germline-derived CDR1 and CDR2 are MGHDK and SYGVNS. The CDR3 spells CASSRIIGGEQFF. The CDR3 DNA reads as TGTGCCAGCAGTAGGATTATAGGCGGTGAGCAGTTCTTC.

The chain carries TRBV7-2 and TRBJ1-3; unclear D gene. CDR1 is SGHTA and CDR2 is FQGNSA in the germline V gene. This CDR3 is 15 amino acids long. V was clipped by 2 bases and J by 1 base, with 9 bases between them. The CDR3, as DNA: TGTGCCAGCAGCTTATCTCCCGGGTCTGGAAACACCATATATTTT. Its protein is CASSLSPGSGNTIYF.

This chain uses TRBV27 with TRBJ1-1, with D perhaps matching TRBD1 (6 bases). Germline-derived CDR1 and CDR2 are MNHEY and SMNVEV (reference sequence). The CDR3 is 15 amino acids. The germline V and J ends were trimmed by 2 bases and 1 base, with 11 bases remaining between them. CDR3 sequence: CASSLQAGENTEAFF. The CDR3, as DNA: TGTGCCAGCAGTTTACAGGCAGGGGAGAACACTGAAGCTTTCTTT.

The chain is built from TRBV29-1 and TRBJ1-2; tentatively, D is TRBD1 (5 bases). Per germline, CDR1 SQVTM and CDR2 ANQGSEA. The length of the CDR3 is 13 residues. Trimming stripped 4 bases from V and 3 bases from J, with 12 bases between. The CDR3 is CSVGDSGYYGYTF. As DNA, the CDR3 is TGCAGCGTTGGGGACTCAGGCTACTATGGCTACACCTTC. The full variable domain, in which reference TRBV29-1 and TRBJ1-2 provide the parts outside the CDR3, is SAVISQKPSRDICQRGTSLTIQCQVDSQVTMMFWYRQQPGQSLTLIATANQGSEATYESGFVIDKFPISRPNLTFSTLTVSNMSPEDSSIYLCSVGDSGYYGYTFGSGTRLTVV.

The CDR3 DNA reads as TGTGCCAGCAGCCAAGTCAGCGCCTCTGGGGCCAACGTCCTGACTTTC. This encodes CASSQVSASGANVLTF. The rearrangement uses TRBV4-2 and TRBJ2-6; D not resolved. V lost 1 base to trimming and J lost 0 bases, with 7 bases between them. Germline CDR1 and CDR2: LGHNA and YNFKEQ. This CDR3 has 16 residues.

The J gene is TRBJ2-7, the V gene TRBV7-2, with D possibly matching TRBD2 (6 bases). This CDR3 has 17 residues. V was clipped by 1 base and J by 0 bases, with 16 bases between them. Looked up from germline, CDR1 is SGHTA and CDR2 is FQGNSA. The CDR3 protein is CASSLGLDGTGSYEQYF. The CDR3 DNA reads as TGTGCCAGCAGCTTAGGGCTCGACGGGACTGGCTCCTACGAGCAGTACTTC.

The count of this clone is one. The rearrangement joins TRBV19 to TRBJ2-5; 7 positions match TRBD1. The ends lost 3 bases at V and 2 bases at J; junction bases unmatched: 9. Germline CDR1 LNHDA, CDR2 SQIVND (reference sequence). The CDR3 contains 16 residues. CDR3 amino acids: CASSMGSGTVQETQYF. The CDR3 region has the DNA TGTGCCAGTAGTATGGGGTCCGGGACAGTTCAAGAGACCCAGTACTTC.

The V gene is TRBV6-5, the J gene TRBJ2-5, with 14 nucleotides matching TRBD2. V lost 3 bases and J lost 5; bases outside the gene matches: 5. This CDR3 contains 16 residues. CDR1 and CDR2 from the germline V gene are MNHEY and SVGAGI. The CDR3 DNA sequence: TGTGCCAGCAGTTATTTCGGGACTAGCGGGGGCGAGACCCAGTACTTC. This encodes CASSYFGTSGGETQYF.

The rearrangement joins TRBV7-9 to TRBJ2-1; a weak D match, TRBD1 (6 bases). The CDR3 runs to 14 residues. Trimming shortened V by 0 bases and J by 5 bases, and 8 bases separated the two germline ends. The germline CDR1 and CDR2 sequences are SEHNR and FQNEAQ (reference sequence). CDR3 sequence (DNA): TGTGCCAGCAGCTTAGCGGGGGCCCACAATGAGCAGTTCTTC. It codes for CASSLAGAHNEQFF.

This chain uses TRBV9 with TRBJ2-6; D possibly corresponds to TRBD1 (6 bases). The V and J ends lost 6 bases and 0 bases respectively, with 10 bases between them. The germline V gene has CDR1 SGDLS and CDR2 YYNGEE. The CDR3 length is 15 residues. The CDR3 loop is CASMDRFSGANVLTF. The CDR3 coding sequence is TGTGCCAGCATGGACAGATTCTCTGGGGCCAACGTCCTGACTTTC.

The chain uses TRBV4-1 and TRBJ2-2, with 9 bases lining up with TRBD2. V lost 0 bases and J lost 1; bases outside the gene matches: 9. The CDR3 sequence is 19 residues long. Germline lookup yields CDR1 MGHRA and CDR2 YSYEKL. The CDR3 nucleotides are TGCGCCAGCAGCCAAGATGGGGAGCTAGCGGGAAGGAACACCGGGGAGCTGTTTTTT. As protein: CASSQDGELAGRNTGELFF.

The V call is TRBV9, the J call TRBJ2-7; 8 bases match TRBD2. The germline V gene has CDR1 SGDLS and CDR2 YYNGEE. With V trimmed by 0 bases and J by 0 bases, 5 bases remained unmatched. There are 16 residues in the CDR3. The CDR3 is CASSVGIGTSSYEQYF. CDR3 in DNA: TGTGCCAGCAGCGTAGGAATTGGGACTAGCTCCTACGAGCAGTACTTC.

This sequence joins TRBV6-5 and TRBJ1-6; possible D gene TRBD1, 5 bases. The CDR3 totals 15 residues. Germline V CDR1 and CDR2: MNHEY, SVGAGI. Trimming left V 8 bases short and J 8 bases short, with 19 bases between. The CDR3 coding sequence is TGTGCCAGCCTGGGGGAGGGGTGGGGGTATTCACCCCTCCACTTT. It codes for CASLGEGWGYSPLHF.

J is TRBJ2-7 and V is TRBV24-1; D is uncertain. V was pared by 12 bases and J by 2 bases, with 10 bases between. Germline CDR1 and CDR2: KGHDR and SFDVKD. CDR3 size: 11 residues. The CDR3, as DNA: TGTGCCCCCGGAGAGGCCTACGAGCAGTACTTC. Its protein is CAPGEAYEQYF.